One sample yielded the 17 T cell receptor beta chains listed below, sequenced in a study of memory CD4+ T cells and cytomegalovirus serostatus. The sort gate was single viable CD3+CD4+CD8-CD45RO+ cells for memory CD4+ T cells. The assay was immunoSEQ multiplex PCR, and TCRdb's table has in-frame clones only and misses some. In the table there are about 60,000 clones, about 78% of which are singletons. The sequenced sample was memory CD4+ T cells from blood. The receptors derive from an adult in good health and CMV-seronegative. Some clones in this sample may be carry-over from other donors' samples.

This clone was recorded a few times. J is TRBJ2-1 and V is TRBV6-5; 7 nucleotides align to TRBD2. This CDR3 is 15 amino acids long. Germline lookup yields CDR1 MNHEY and CDR2 SVGAGI. The V segment lost 0 bases and the J segment 6 bases; nucleotides outside the gene matches: 5. CDR3 region: CASSYSGRGSNEQFF. The DNA of the CDR3 is TGTGCCAGCAGTTACTCGGGTCGCGGGAGCAATGAGCAGTTCTTC.

J is TRBJ1-4 and V is TRBV10-3, with a possible D match to TRBD1 (6 bases). V was pared by 0 bases and J by 7 bases, with 15 bases between. The CDR3 loop spans 16 amino acids. Germline V gene sequence: CDR1 ENHRY, CDR2 SYGVKD. Written as DNA, the CDR3 is TGTGCCATCAGTGAGTCGAAGGGGGGGTCTGGTGAAAAACTGTTTTTT. Translation gives CAISESKGGSGEKLFF.

For this clone: Other DNA sequences in the sample encode the same CDR3. V usage is TRBV28 and J usage is TRBJ1-2; 8 nucleotides line up with TRBD1. V shed 9 bases, J shed 3 bases, and the junction held 9 bases outside the gene matches. There are 14 residues in the CDR3. In germline, CDR1 is MDHEN, CDR2 SYDVKM. The CDR3 DNA is TGTGCCAGTAGTCCGACAGGGGCAGACTATGGCTACACCTTC. Encoded protein: CASSPTGADYGYTF.

The chain combines TRBV2 with TRBJ1-1; the D gene is possibly TRBD1 (5 bases). CDR3 length: 17 residues. V was clipped by 2 bases and J by 1 base, with 17 bases between them. Per the germline V gene, CDR1 is SNHLY and CDR2 is FYNNEI. CDR3 protein: CASSERGRAGRNTEAFF. CDR3 sequence (DNA): TGTGCCAGCAGTGAAAGGGGCAGGGCCGGCCGGAACACTGAAGCTTTCTTT.

The V gene is TRBV5-6, the J gene TRBJ1-2; 8 positions match TRBD1. After removal of 1 base from V and 3 bases from J, the junction contained 8 bases not matched to a gene. Germline V CDR1 and CDR2: SGHDT, YYEEEE. The CDR3 length is 16 residues. The CDR3 sequence is CASSLISQGADYGYTF. As DNA, the CDR3 is TGTGCCAGCAGCTTGATCTCCCAGGGGGCCGACTATGGCTACACCTTC.

This chain links TRBV5-6 with TRBJ2-7; D perhaps matches TRBD2 (5 bases). The CDR3 contains 13 residues. The germline gives CDR1 SGHDT, CDR2 YYEEEE. V was trimmed by 4 bases and J by 2 bases, leaving 10 bases between them. As DNA, the CDR3 is TGTGCCAGCAGCCGGGGAGTTACCTACGAGCAGTACTTC. It encodes CASSRGVTYEQYF.

CDR3 nucleotide sequence: TGTGCCAGCAGCTGGGGGAACGAAGAGACCCAGTACTTC. Translation: CASSWGNEETQYF. The chain has TRBV2 and TRBJ2-5; D possibly matches TRBD1 or TRBD2 (5 bases each). This CDR3 has 13 amino acids. V shed 6 bases and J shed 3 bases, with 11 bases lying between them. Germline-derived CDR1 and CDR2 are SNHLY and FYNNEI.

The gene calls are TRBV5-6 and TRBJ1-2; D unclear. The CDR3 covers 15 residues. The germline CDR1 and CDR2 sequences are SGHDT and YYEEEE. V was cut by 3 bases and J by 2 bases, with 14 bases left in between. CDR3 residues: CASSWGGAGNYGYTF. In DNA, the CDR3 is TGTGCCAGCAGCTGGGGAGGTGCAGGAAACTATGGCTACACCTTC.

The CDR3 loop reads CASSYWGENTEAFF. CDR3 in DNA: TGTGCCAGCAGTTACTGGGGGGAGAACACTGAAGCTTTCTTT. This chain connects TRBV6-5 to TRBJ1-1; TRBD1 might be the D (5 bases). From germline, CDR1 is MNHEY and CDR2 SVGAGI. V lost 1 base and J 1 base, leaving 7 bases between the germline ends. This CDR3 has 14 amino acids.

The chain links TRBV5-1 to TRBJ2-1; 14 bases are shared with TRBD2. V was clipped by 0 bases and J by 9 bases; unmatched bases: 8. This CDR3 region has 17 residues. CDR1 is SGHRS and CDR2 is YFSETQ in the germline V gene. The CDR3 sequence: CASSLASTSGGATEQFF. DNA of the CDR3: TGCGCCAGCAGCTTGGCCTCGACTAGCGGGGGGGCTACTGAGCAGTTCTTC. The variable domain in full, with the rest retrieved from reference TRBV5-1 and TRBJ2-1, is KAGVTQTPRYLIKTRGQQVTLSCSPISGHRSVSWYQQTPGQGLQFLFEYFSETQRNKGNFPGRFSGRQFSNSRSEMNVSTLELGDSALYLCASSLASTSGGATEQFFGPGTRLTVL.

The chain has TRBV15 and TRBJ1-2; 7 bases align to TRBD1. CDR1 LNHNV and CDR2 YYDKDF come from the germline V gene (reference sequence). J was trimmed by 3 bases and V by 0 bases; bases with no gene match: 13. The CDR3 sequence is 18 residues long. In nucleotides, the CDR3 is TGTGCCACCAGCAGAGAGAAGACAGGGAGCTGGTATGACTATGGCTACACCTTC. Translation: CATSREKTGSWYDYGYTF.

The chain couples TRBV7-3 to TRBJ2-5; TRBD2 is a possible D gene (5 bases). Germline V CDR1 and CDR2: SGHTA, FQGTGA. CDR3 length equals 13 residues. Trimming pared 2 bases from V and 5 bases from J, leaving 9 bases between. The CDR3: CASSLGPGETQYF. CDR3 in DNA: TGTGCCAGCAGCTTAGGGCCGGGGGAGACCCAGTACTTC.

The genes are TRBV10-3 and TRBJ2-1; the match to TRBD2 covers 9 bases. In germline, CDR1 is ENHRY, CDR2 SYGVKD. This CDR3 has 15 residues. Trimming cost V 7 bases and J 6 bases; bases outside gene matches: 10. The CDR3 DNA reads as TGTGCCATCACAAGCGCAAGCGGGAGGATCAATGAGCAGTTCTTC. Translation gives CAITSASGRINEQFF.

J is TRBJ1-6 and V is TRBV13; D gene ambiguous. Germline loops: CDR1 PRHDT, CDR2 FYEKMQ (reference sequence). Trimming left V 4 bases short and J 6 bases short, with 16 bases between. The CDR3 is 16 residues long. CDR3 protein: CASSSSGWVGNSPLHF. In DNA, the CDR3 is TGTGCCAGCAGCTCCTCAGGATGGGTCGGTAATTCACCCCTCCACTTT.

This chain links TRBV7-2 with TRBJ1-5, with D perhaps TRBD1 (6 bases). Germline CDR1 reads SGHTA; CDR2 reads FQGNSA. This CDR3 contains 14 residues. V was pared by 4 bases and J by 6 bases, with 13 bases between. CDR3 in amino acids: CASSSTGGGQPQHF. Here the CDR3 DNA reads TGTGCCAGCAGCTCGACAGGTGGCGGTCAGCCCCAGCATTTT. The full variable domain, with the rest looked up from reference TRBV7-2 and TRBJ1-5, is GAGVSQSPSNKVTEKGKDVELRCDPISGHTALYWYRQSLGQGLEFLIYFQGNSAPDKSGLPSDRFSAERTGGSVSTLTIQRTQQEDSAVYLCASSSTGGGQPQHFGDGTRLSIL.

V is TRBV1 and J is TRBJ2-3; the table's D call of TRBD2 was not tested on the DNA. TRBV1 is recorded as a pseudogene. There are 19 residues in the CDR3. In DNA, the CDR3 is TGCACCAGCAGCCTCATTTTAGTAACTAGCGAAGGGGGCACAGATACGCAGTATTTT. This encodes CTSSLILVTSEGGTDTQYF.

The CDR3 protein is CASSLAGQHLYGYTF. The CDR3 DNA sequence: TGTGCCAGCAGCTTGGCCGGGCAGCACCTCTATGGCTACACCTTC. The chain joins TRBV5-5 to TRBJ1-2; no definite D call. Germline CDR1 is SGHKS and CDR2 is YYEKEE (reference sequence). V was clipped by 0 bases and J by 4 bases, with 13 bases between them. The CDR3 contains 15 residues.